Each of the 15 T cell receptor beta chains below was sequenced from the same sample in a study of blood T cell repertoires in COVID-19 (dated by TCRdb to between 2020 and 2021). Libraries were constructed by the immunoSEQ multiplex PCR assay. The table was pulled from immuneACCESS by TCRdb, which kept in-frame rearrangements only. Such tables lose some clones; where checked, under half of the loss comes from unresolved V genes, and the rest has no known cause. Present in this sample are some 250,000 clones, over 65% of which were seen just once. The ten largest clones capture 2.5% to 4% of the sample. The sequenced sample consisted of peripheral blood. Receptors were obtained from a woman aged 80 or over with acute or convalescent COVID-19.

The V call is TRBV5-1, the J call TRBJ1-1, with D possibly being TRBD1 (6 bases). CDR3 length: 16 residues. V was clipped by 4 bases and J by 1 base, with 17 bases between them. Germline CDR1 is SGHRS and CDR2 is YFSETQ. The CDR3 protein is CASSQRQDARNTEAFF. CDR3 in DNA: TGCGCCAGCAGCCAGAGACAGGATGCACGGAACACTGAAGCTTTCTTT.

This sequence joins TRBV7-9 and TRBJ2-1; 10 bases agree with TRBD2. CDR1 is SEHNR, CDR2 FQNEAQ, per germline (reference sequence). The CDR3 length is 16 residues. V shed 4 bases, J shed 7 bases, and the junction held 10 bases outside the gene matches. CDR3 in amino acids: CASSSTEREGRNEQFF. As DNA, the CDR3 is TGTGCCAGCAGCTCAACCGAGCGGGAGGGCCGGAATGAGCAGTTCTTC.

The V and J genes are TRBV19 and TRBJ2-1; perhaps TRBD2 as D (6 bases). This CDR3 has 14 residues. The V gene lost 3 bases and the J gene lost 6 bases, with 12 bases spanning the gap. Per germline, CDR1 LNHDA and CDR2 SQIVND (reference sequence). DNA of the CDR3: TGTGCCAGTAGTATTGCGGGGAGACGCAATGAGCAGTTCTTC. Its protein is CASSIAGRRNEQFF.

A few counts support this clone. CDR3 coding DNA: TGTGCCAGCAGTCCCGAGGGGAGGGCCTACGAGCAGTACTTC. Encoded protein: CASSPEGRAYEQYF. The chain carries TRBV27 and TRBJ2-7, with 7 bases aligning to TRBD2. The CDR3 is 14 residues long. Germline CDR1 and CDR2: MNHEY and SMNVEV (reference sequence). V dropped 5 bases and J dropped 2; count of bases not matched to a gene: 6.

The CDR3 region is CASGDRGQWYSYTF. CDR3 DNA sequence: TGTGCCAGCGGTGACAGGGGGCAGTGGTATAGCTACACCTTC. V usage is TRBV7-2 and J usage is TRBJ1-2; 10 bases agree with TRBD1. Germline V gene sequence: CDR1 SGHTA, CDR2 FQGNSA. The CDR3 is 14 residues long. V dropped 8 bases and J dropped 9; count of bases not matched to a gene: 12.

This clone has just one count. The chain couples TRBV10-3 to TRBJ2-3; TRBD2 matches at 13 bases. The germline V gene has CDR1 ENHRY and CDR2 SYGVKD. The CDR3 runs to 15 residues. The V and J ends lost 7 bases and 4 bases, in that order; junction bases with no gene match: 5. The chain's CDR3 is CAITRLAGGPDTQYF. In nucleotides, the CDR3 is TGTGCCATCACCAGACTAGCGGGGGGACCAGATACGCAGTATTTT.

The rearrangement uses TRBV6-2 or TRBV6-3 and TRBJ1-1, with a possible D match to TRBD1 (6 bases). Trimming took off 6 bases at V and 4 bases at J, with 15 bases between the two ends. The CDR3 loop spans 14 amino acids. In germline, CDR1 is MNHEY, CDR2 SVGEGT. The CDR3 nucleotides read TGTGCCAGCAGCACTACAGGGTCCGGCACTGAAGCTTTCTTT. Translation: CASSTTGSGTEAFF.

V and J are TRBV3-1 (or the pseudogene TRBV3-2) and TRBJ2-6, with TRBD1 matching over 9 bases. V lost 1 base, J lost 0 bases, and 10 bases stayed unmatched. The CDR3 is 20 residues long. Germline V gene data show CDR1 as LGHDT and CDR2 as YNNKEL (reference sequence). CDR3 in DNA: TGTGCCAGCAGCCAAGTGACAGGGGGTTTATTAGTCTCTGGGGCCAACGTCCTGACTTTC. Translating it yields CASSQVTGGLLVSGANVLTF.

This chain uses TRBV6-5 with TRBJ2-5, with D possibly TRBD1 on 6 matching bases. Germline lookup yields CDR1 MNHEY and CDR2 SVGAGI. V lost 6 bases to trimming and J lost 3 bases, with 11 bases between them. There are 13 residues in the CDR3. The CDR3 sequence: CASRKDSEETQYF. The CDR3 DNA reads as TGTGCCAGCAGGAAGGACAGCGAAGAGACCCAGTACTTC.

The chain recombines TRBV19 with TRBJ2-1; 12 bases are a match to TRBD2. Losses at the gene ends were 4 bases for V and 7 bases for J; bases not matched to a gene: 5. This CDR3 has 15 amino acids. CDR1 and CDR2 from the germline V gene are LNHDA and SQIVND (reference sequence). The CDR3 sequence: CASSRLAGVTNEQFF. In nucleotides, the CDR3 is TGTGCCAGTAGTAGACTAGCGGGAGTCACGAATGAGCAGTTCTTC.

The chain joins TRBV27 to TRBJ1-4; 10 bases match TRBD1. CDR1 MNHEY and CDR2 SMNVEV come from the germline V gene (reference sequence). Trimming took 3 bases from V and 8 from J; bases not matched to a gene: 3. The CDR3 is 14 residues long. CDR3 sequence reads: CASSLGQGREKLFF. The CDR3 nucleotides read TGTGCCAGCAGTTTGGGACAGGGGCGGGAAAAACTGTTTTTT.

The rearrangement links TRBV7-9 to TRBJ2-3; 9 bases line up with TRBD2. J was trimmed by 6 bases and V by 5 bases; bases with no gene match: 6. The CDR3 totals 14 residues. Germline V gene data show CDR1 as SEHNR and CDR2 as FQNEAQ (reference sequence). The CDR3 DNA sequence: TGTGCCAGCAGCCCAAGCGGGGGGCTCGATACGCAGTATTTT. Amino acids: CASSPSGGLDTQYF.

This clone was seen only a few times. This sequence joins TRBV19 and TRBJ1-3, with 10 bases identical to TRBD1. V trimming: 3 bases; J trimming: 0 bases; junction bases outside the gene matches: 14. This CDR3 has 20 amino acids. Germline CDR1 is LNHDA and CDR2 is SQIVND (reference sequence). The CDR3 nucleotides read TGTGCCAGTAGTATCCGGTCGCGAACGGGACAGGGGAACTCTGGAAACACCATATATTTT. Translation gives CASSIRSRTGQGNSGNTIYF. Variable domain in full (rest from reference TRBV19 and TRBJ1-3): DGGITQSPKYLFRKEGQNVTLSCEQNLNHDAMYWYRQDPGQGLRLIYYSQIVNDFQKGDIAEGYSVSREKKESFPLTVTSAQKNPTAFYLCASSIRSRTGQGNSGNTIYFGEGSWLTVV.

This clone was observed a few times. The V call is TRBV5-5, the J call TRBJ1-1; 7 bases are a match to TRBD1. The germline V gene has CDR1 SGHKS and CDR2 YYEKEE (reference sequence). This CDR3 spans 16 amino acids. The V segment lost 0 bases and the J segment 1 base; nucleotides outside the gene matches: 6. CDR3: CASSLGPDRANTEAFF. In DNA, the CDR3 is TGTGCCAGCAGCTTGGGACCCGACAGGGCGAACACTGAAGCTTTCTTT.

The count of this clone is one. The chain is built from TRBV4-1 and TRBJ2-1; 13 positions match TRBD2. The CDR3 sequence is 16 residues long. The ends lost 0 bases at V and 13 bases at J; junction bases unmatched: 9. In germline, CDR1 is MGHRA, CDR2 YSYEKL. The CDR3 nucleotides are TGCGCCAGCAGCCAAGATCCAGGACTAGCGGGAGTGGGACAGTTCTTC. Encoded protein: CASSQDPGLAGVGQFF.